These 27 T cell receptor beta chains were sequenced from one sample in a study of OX40 agonist ivuxolimab in advanced cancers. This table comes from immunoSEQ multiplex PCR, and its TCRdb copy is limited to in-frame clones, with some not included. The sample records some 50,000 clones, 75% to 90% being singletons. The sequenced sample was CD4+ or CD8+ T cells sorted from blood, obtained in a trial of the OX40 agonist ivuxolimab. These receptors all come from an adult with an advanced solid tumor such as melanoma, head and neck, liver or kidney cancer.

The rearrangement joins TRBV6-5 to TRBJ2-7; 8 bases are shared with TRBD2. Germline V gene sequence: CDR1 MNHEY, CDR2 SVGAGI. The CDR3 consists of 14 residues. V was clipped by 6 bases and J by 0 bases; unmatched bases: 4. CDR3 protein: CASRETSGSYEQYF. The CDR3 region has the DNA TGTGCCAGCAGAGAAACTAGCGGCTCCTACGAGCAGTACTTC.

The chain recombines TRBV6-5 with TRBJ1-1; the D is unclear. CDR1 is MNHEY, CDR2 SVGAGI, per germline. V shed 1 base and J shed 6 bases, with 9 bases lying between them. The CDR3 length is 13 residues. CDR3 nucleotide sequence: TGTGCCAGCAGTTACTTGGGATGGGCTGAAGCTTTCTTT. Translating it yields CASSYLGWAEAFF.

The chain uses TRBV30 and TRBJ2-1, with 8 bases matching TRBD2. Unmatched junction bases numbered 8, after V lost 3 bases and J lost 1 base. From germline, CDR1 is GTSNPN and CDR2 SVGIG (reference sequence). The CDR3 covers 16 residues. CDR3 protein: CAWSDIAGLSYNEQFF. CDR3 bases: TGTGCCTGGAGCGACATAGCGGGACTTTCCTACAATGAGCAGTTCTTC.

The table lists this clone with a few counts. This chain joins TRBV7-9 and TRBJ2-7; unclear D gene. V was shortened by 5 bases and J by 2 bases, with 7 bases between the two germline ends. This CDR3 is built from 12 residues. Germline lookup yields CDR1 SEHNR and CDR2 FQNEAQ (reference sequence). The CDR3 sequence is CASSGFPYEQYF. For the CDR3, the DNA is TGTGCCAGCAGCGGCTTCCCCTACGAGCAGTACTTC.

The chain employs TRBV18 and TRBJ1-1; D is unresolved. This CDR3 is 13 amino acids long. CDR1 is KGHSH, CDR2 LQKENI, per germline. Between the trimmed V and J ends, which lost 0 bases and 8 bases, there was a span of 10 bases. In DNA, the CDR3 is TGTGCCAGCTCACCACCCTCGGGCCAGGAAGCTTTCTTT. This gives the protein CASSPPSGQEAFF.

V and J are TRBV9 and TRBJ1-3, with TRBD1 matching 9 bases. The CDR3 length is 18 residues. CDR1 is SGDLS, CDR2 YYNGEE, per germline. V was pared by 3 bases and J by 0 bases, with 10 bases of the junction left unmatched. CDR3 DNA: TGTGCCAGCAGCGGATGGACAGGGGATATCCACTCTGGAAACACCATATATTTT. Amino acids: CASSGWTGDIHSGNTIYF.

The rearrangement links TRBV7-8 to TRBJ1-4; D gene uncertain. Between the trimmed V and J ends, which lost 2 bases and 1 base, there was a span of 8 bases. Germline V gives CDR1 SGHVS, CDR2 FQNEAQ. The CDR3 runs to 15 residues. CDR3: CASSLRAQTNEKLFF. In DNA form, the CDR3 reads TGTGCCAGCAGCTTAAGGGCCCAAACTAATGAAAAACTGTTTTTT.

The chain is built from TRBV5-6 and TRBJ1-1; D unresolved. Trimming removed 0 bases from V and 2 bases from J, with 11 bases in between. Germline V CDR1 and CDR2: SGHDT, YYEEEE. The CDR3 consists of 15 residues. CDR3 region: CASSLVQIVNTEAFF. In nucleotides, the CDR3 is TGTGCCAGCAGCTTGGTACAGATCGTAAACACTGAAGCTTTCTTT.

V and J are TRBV28 and TRBJ2-7; D may be TRBD2 (6 bases). Germline V gene sequence: CDR1 MDHEN, CDR2 SYDVKM. The CDR3 contains 13 residues. V lost 6 bases and J 1 base, leaving 10 bases between the germline ends. The CDR3 DNA reads TGTGCCAGCAGATTAGCGGAGTCCTACGAGCAGTACTTC. Amino acids: CASRLAESYEQYF.

This chain uses TRBV14 with TRBJ2-6; no clear D gene. Germline V gives CDR1 SGHDN, CDR2 FVKESK. V lost 5 bases to trimming and J lost 3 bases, with 8 bases between them. This CDR3 region has 14 residues. CDR3 amino acids: CASSEGFGANVLTF. CDR3 coding DNA: TGTGCCAGCAGCGAAGGCTTTGGGGCCAACGTCCTGACTTTC.

The chain recombines TRBV4-3 with TRBJ2-4; D possibly corresponds to TRBD1 (5 bases). Trimming removed 5 bases from V and 7 bases from J, with 6 bases in between. Germline assignment: CDR1 LGHNA and CDR2 YSLEER. The CDR3 has 11 amino acids. The CDR3, as DNA: TGCGCCAGCAGCGCAGGGAACATTCAGTACTTC. Amino acid sequence: CASSAGNIQYF.

The rearrangement joins TRBV27 to TRBJ2-2; D not certain. V was cut by 1 base and J by 6 bases, with 3 bases left in between. CDR3 size: 12 residues. Germline loops: CDR1 MNHEY, CDR2 SMNVEV (reference sequence). This chain's CDR3 is CASSLFPGELFF. As DNA, the CDR3 is TGTGCCAGCAGTTTATTTCCCGGGGAGCTGTTTTTT.

The rearrangement uses TRBV7-8 and TRBJ1-3, with D possibly TRBD1 on 6 matching bases. The CDR3 has 14 residues. V was clipped by 6 bases and J by 5 bases, with 14 bases between them. CDR1 and CDR2 (germline): SGHVS, FQNEAQ. The CDR3 DNA sequence: TGTGCCAGCAGTCTAGGGGGGGGCAGAAACACCATATATTTT. The encoded protein is CASSLGGGRNTIYF.

V usage is TRBV18 and J usage is TRBJ2-1; no firm D call. The CDR3 extends over 13 amino acids. Germline V gives CDR1 KGHSH, CDR2 LQKENI. V lost 5 bases to trimming and J lost 8 bases, with 13 bases between them. The CDR3 DNA follows: TGTGCCAGCTCATCGGATGGTCAAGATGAGCAGTTCTTC. As protein: CASSSDGQDEQFF. The whole variable domain, remainder taken from reference TRBV18 and TRBJ2-1, is NAGVMQNPRHLVRRRGQEARLRCSPMKGHSHVYWYRQLPEEGLKFMVYLQKENIIDESGMPKERFSAEFPKEGPSILRIQQVVRGDSAAYFCASSSDGQDEQFFGPGTRLTVL.

This clone has a handful of counts. V usage is TRBV27 and J usage is TRBJ2-7, with D tentatively TRBD1 (6 bases). The CDR3 runs 15 residues. CDR1 is MNHEY, CDR2 SMNVEV, per germline (reference sequence). Trimming took 3 bases from V and 2 from J, leaving 14 bases between them. CDR3 region: CASSFTGTLTYEQYF. The CDR3 DNA is TGTGCCAGCAGTTTCACAGGGACGCTAACCTACGAGCAGTACTTC.

Comment on this clone: This same CDR3 is encoded by further DNA sequences in the sample. V and J are TRBV4-3 and TRBJ2-1; D may match TRBD1 or TRBD2 (5 bases each). Germline values: CDR1 LGHNA, CDR2 YSLEER. The V gene lost 3 bases and the J gene lost 6 bases, with 9 bases spanning the gap. This CDR3 contains 13 residues. CDR3 sequence (DNA): TGCGCCAGCAGCCAGGGACGGCTCAATGAGCAGTTCTTC. Protein product: CASSQGRLNEQFF.

The genes are TRBV7-9 and TRBJ1-1; D gene uncertain. The CDR3 is 12 residues long. V was pared by 2 bases and J by 13 bases, with 14 bases between. The germline gives CDR1 SEHNR, CDR2 FQNEAQ (reference sequence). CDR3 loop: CASSLMKGRCFF. The CDR3 DNA reads TGTGCCAGCAGCTTAATGAAAGGACGATGTTTCTTT.

This clone was counted between two and nine times. This chain connects TRBV9 to TRBJ1-6, with D perhaps matching TRBD1 (6 bases). With 3 bases removed from V and 10 bases from J, the gap between germline ends came to 20 bases. CDR1 and CDR2 (germline): SGDLS, YYNGEE. The CDR3 extends over 16 amino acids. This CDR3 is CASSGGRGFSESPLHF. Written as DNA, the CDR3 is TGTGCCAGCAGCGGGGGCAGGGGCTTCTCCGAGTCACCCCTCCACTTT.

This chain uses TRBV25-1 with TRBJ2-5; tentative D call: TRBD2 (7 bases). The length of the CDR3 is 16 residues. The germline V and J ends were trimmed by 5 bases and 3 bases, with 19 bases remaining between them. The germline gives CDR1 MGHDK, CDR2 SYGVNS. The CDR3 bases are TGTGCCAGCAGTCCCCCTCGGGGGGCGGAGAAAGAGACCCAGTACTTC. It yields the protein CASSPPRGAEKETQYF.

This chain connects TRBV5-8 to TRBJ2-1, with TRBD1 matching 10 bases. The CDR3 has 13 amino acids. From germline, CDR1 is SGHTS and CDR2 YDEGEE. Here the CDR3 DNA reads TGTGCAGGGGGGACAGGGGCTTATGATGAGCAGTTCTTC. Its translation: CAGGTGAYDEQFF. Full variable domain (outside the CDR3, taken from reference TRBV5-8 and TRBJ2-1): EAGVTQSPTHLIKTRGQQATLRCSPISGHTSVYWYQQALGLGLQFLLWYDEGEERNRGNFPPRFSGRQFPNYSSELNVNALELEDSALYLCAGGTGAYDEQFFGPGTRLTVL.

The chain employs TRBV19 and TRBJ2-1; D is possibly TRBD2 (6 bases). Germline CDR1 reads LNHDA; CDR2 reads SQIVND (reference sequence). The length of the CDR3 is 16 residues. V was pared by 4 bases and J by 0 bases, with 13 bases between. The DNA of the CDR3 is TGTGCCAGTAGTAGGGGGGTCTTCAGCTCCTACAATGAGCAGTTCTTC. Residues: CASSRGVFSSYNEQFF.

The V call is TRBV9, the J call TRBJ2-2; D not resolved. Deletions cut 2 bases from V and 11 bases from J, with 10 bases between. In germline, CDR1 is SGDLS, CDR2 YYNGEE. The CDR3 consists of 12 residues. DNA for the CDR3: TGTGCCAGCAGCGTGTCGCCTTTTGAGCTGTTTTTT. Translated, it gives CASSVSPFELFF.

The chain joins TRBV6-5 to TRBJ2-3, with a weak D call TRBD2 (6 bases). With 8 bases removed from V and 5 bases from J, the gap between germline ends came to 17 bases. The CDR3 totals 14 residues. Germline V gene lookup returns CDR1 MNHEY and CDR2 SVGAGI. The CDR3: CASRGGERLDTQYF. The CDR3 DNA sequence: TGTGCCAGCCGGGGCGGGGAGAGATTAGATACGCAGTATTTT.

For this clone: At one of its ends the junction is not consistent with the germline gene, which may arise from a read error. The CDR3: CASSLTGTQQFF. DNA of the CDR3: TGTGCCAGCAGCCTAACCGGGACGCAGCAGTTCTTC. This rearrangement joins TRBV7-3 to TRBJ2-1; D is perhaps TRBD1 or TRBD2 (5 bases each). The CDR3 is 12 amino acids. Germline V gene lookup returns CDR1 SGHTA and CDR2 FQGTGA.

The sample holds one count of this clone. This chain joins TRBV27 and TRBJ2-7, with TRBD1 identical over 8 bases. Germline values: CDR1 MNHEY, CDR2 SMNVEV (reference sequence). The CDR3 runs 14 residues. With 2 bases clipped from V and 0 bases from J, the junction kept 0 bases outside the gene matches. The CDR3 region has the DNA TGTGCCAGCAGTTTAGGACAGGGCTCCTACGAGCAGTACTTC. This codes for CASSLGQGSYEQYF.

J is TRBJ2-7 and V is TRBV7-9; D is uncertain. CDR3 length equals 16 residues. Germline V gene data show CDR1 as SEHNR and CDR2 as FQNEAQ (reference sequence). The V end lost 4 bases, the J end lost 1 base, and 17 bases lay between the germline ends. The CDR3 reads CASSSLTGDGSYEQYF. CDR3 bases: TGTGCCAGCAGCTCCCTTACGGGTGATGGTTCCTACGAGCAGTACTTC.

This rearrangement joins TRBV7-9 to TRBJ1-1; D is ambiguous. Germline V gene data show CDR1 as SEHNR and CDR2 as FQNEAQ (reference sequence). Trimming removed 1 base from V and 6 bases from J, with 6 bases in between. The CDR3 length is 12 residues. DNA of the CDR3: TGTGCCAGCAGCTTAGAAGTCTCTGAAGCTTTCTTT. This gives the protein CASSLEVSEAFF.